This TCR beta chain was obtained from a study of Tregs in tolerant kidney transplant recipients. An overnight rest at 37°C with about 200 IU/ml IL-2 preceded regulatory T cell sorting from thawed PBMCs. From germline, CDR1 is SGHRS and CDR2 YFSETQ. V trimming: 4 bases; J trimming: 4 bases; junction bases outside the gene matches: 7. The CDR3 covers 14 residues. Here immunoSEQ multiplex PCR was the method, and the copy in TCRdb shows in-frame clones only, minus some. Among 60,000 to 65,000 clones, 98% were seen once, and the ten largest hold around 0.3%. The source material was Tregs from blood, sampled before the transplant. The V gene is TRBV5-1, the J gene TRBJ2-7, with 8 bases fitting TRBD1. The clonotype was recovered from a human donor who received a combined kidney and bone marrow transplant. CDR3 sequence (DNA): TGCGCCAGCAGCCAATGGACAGGGAGTTACGAGCAGTACTTC. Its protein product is CASSQWTGSYEQYF.